This TCR beta chain was sequenced for a study of shared clonotypes between healthy human individuals. Study observations and caveats: Relative to clonotypes present in all four donors, those not shared had lower generation probabilities. As a rule, naive subsets had a larger estimated richness than memory subsets.

A word on this clone: Its antigen is unidentified.

CDR3 length equals 16 residues. V lost 3 bases, J lost 4 bases, and 16 bases lay in between. CDR1 is KGHSH and CDR2 is LQKENI in the germline V gene. Sequencing was at deep level. Assay used: immunoSEQ multiplex PCR; TCRdb lists only in-frame clones, some missing. The sample yields under 550,000 clones, 95% to 97% seen once. The clonotype comes from a woman aged 25-40 years in good health. The chain links TRBV18 to TRBJ1-3, with D uncertain. Sequences were obtained from naive CD4+ T cells sorted from blood. The subset was: CD45RA+ positively selected. The CDR3 reads CASSPSEQVLGNTIYF. CDR3 in DNA: TGTGCCAGCTCACCCTCCGAGCAGGTTCTGGGAAACACCATATATTTT.